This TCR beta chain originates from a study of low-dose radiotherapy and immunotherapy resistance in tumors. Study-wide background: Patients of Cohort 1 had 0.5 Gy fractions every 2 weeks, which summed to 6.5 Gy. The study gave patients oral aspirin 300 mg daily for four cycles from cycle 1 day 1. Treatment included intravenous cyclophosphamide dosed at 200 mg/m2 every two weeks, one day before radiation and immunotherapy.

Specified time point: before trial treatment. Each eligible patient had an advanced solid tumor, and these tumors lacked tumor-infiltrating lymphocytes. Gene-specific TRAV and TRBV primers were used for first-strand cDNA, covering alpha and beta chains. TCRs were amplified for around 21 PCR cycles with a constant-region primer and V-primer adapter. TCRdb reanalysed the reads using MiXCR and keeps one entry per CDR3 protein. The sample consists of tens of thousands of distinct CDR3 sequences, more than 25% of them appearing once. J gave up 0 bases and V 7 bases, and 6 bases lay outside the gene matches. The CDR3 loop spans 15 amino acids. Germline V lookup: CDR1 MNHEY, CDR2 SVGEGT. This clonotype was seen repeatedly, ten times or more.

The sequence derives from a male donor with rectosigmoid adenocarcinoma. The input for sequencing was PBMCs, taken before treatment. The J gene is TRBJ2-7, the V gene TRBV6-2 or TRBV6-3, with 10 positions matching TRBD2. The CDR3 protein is CASNGGLANSYEQYF. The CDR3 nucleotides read TGTGCCAGCAACGGGGGACTAGCGAACTCCTACGAGCAGTACTTC.